The clone carrying this T cell receptor (beta chain) was counted ten times or more. Its target is unknown. Documented time point: pre-sensitization, week 0. Treatment defined: therapeutic diphenylcyclopropenone sensitization with weekly scalp DPC. These data originate in a study of human T cells and chemical hapten exposure. The CDR3 is made up of 14 amino acids. The V gene's germline CDR1 is SGHRS and CDR2 YFSETQ. Trimming removed 4 bases from V and 5 bases from J, with 12 bases in between. Study-wide results and caveats: Since the donors had alopecia, their immune response may not be the same as that of healthy people.

Separate cDNA molecules received unique molecular identifiers, which the library attached to them. In TCRdb, the RACE reads were re-called with MiXCR into one record per CDR3 protein. The sample shows tens of thousands of distinct CDR3 sequences, roughly a tenth of them seen only once. The rearrangement joins TRBV5-1 to TRBJ2-2; a possible D gene is TRBD1 (6 bases). The source material was whole blood, sampled in connection with sensitization to the hapten diphenylcyclopropenone (DPC). This TCR came from a man in his forties with alopecia areata. Some clones in this sample may be carry-over from other donors' samples. The CDR3 loop reads CASSPTQGTGELFF. CDR3 DNA sequence: TGCGCCAGCAGCCCGACTCAGGGGACCGGGGAGCTGTTTTTT.